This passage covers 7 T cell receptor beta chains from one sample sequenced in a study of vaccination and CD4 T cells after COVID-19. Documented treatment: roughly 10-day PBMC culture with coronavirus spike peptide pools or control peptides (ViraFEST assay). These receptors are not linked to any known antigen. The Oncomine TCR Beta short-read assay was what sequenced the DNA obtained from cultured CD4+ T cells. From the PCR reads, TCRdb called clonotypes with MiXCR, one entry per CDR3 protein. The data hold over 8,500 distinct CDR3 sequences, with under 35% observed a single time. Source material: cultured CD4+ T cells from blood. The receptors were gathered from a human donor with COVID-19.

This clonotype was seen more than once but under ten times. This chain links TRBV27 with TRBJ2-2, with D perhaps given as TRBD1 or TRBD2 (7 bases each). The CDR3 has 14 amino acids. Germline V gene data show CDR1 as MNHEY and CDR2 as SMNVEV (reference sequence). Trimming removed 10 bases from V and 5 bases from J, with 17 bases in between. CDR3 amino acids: CATRGGRSTGELFF. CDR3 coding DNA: TGTGCCACCAGGGGGGGCCGTAGTACCGGGGAGCTGTTTTTT.

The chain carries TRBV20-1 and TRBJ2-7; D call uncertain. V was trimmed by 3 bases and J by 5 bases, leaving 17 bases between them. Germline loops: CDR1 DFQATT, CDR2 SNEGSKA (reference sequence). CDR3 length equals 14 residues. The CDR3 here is CSASSTQGINEQYF. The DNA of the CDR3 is TGCAGTGCTAGTAGTACCCAAGGTATAAACGAGCAGTACTTC.

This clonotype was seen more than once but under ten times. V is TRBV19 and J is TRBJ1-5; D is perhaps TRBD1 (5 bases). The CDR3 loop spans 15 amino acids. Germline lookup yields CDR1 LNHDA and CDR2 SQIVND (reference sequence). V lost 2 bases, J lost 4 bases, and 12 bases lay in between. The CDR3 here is CASSISDRRNQPQHF. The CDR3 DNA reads TGTGCCAGTAGTATAAGTGACAGAAGAAATCAGCCCCAGCATTTT.

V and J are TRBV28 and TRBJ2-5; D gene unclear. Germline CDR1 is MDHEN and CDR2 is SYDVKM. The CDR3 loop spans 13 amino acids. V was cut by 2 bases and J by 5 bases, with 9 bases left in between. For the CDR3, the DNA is TGTGCCAGCAGTTTACCCGGATTTGAGACCCAGTACTTC. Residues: CASSLPGFETQYF.

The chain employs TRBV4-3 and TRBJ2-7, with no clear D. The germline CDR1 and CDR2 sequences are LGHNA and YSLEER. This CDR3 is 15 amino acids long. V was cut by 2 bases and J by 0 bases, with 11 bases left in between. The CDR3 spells CASSQTALSSYEQYF. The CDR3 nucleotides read TGCGCCAGCAGCCAAACAGCTTTGAGCTCCTACGAGCAGTACTTC.

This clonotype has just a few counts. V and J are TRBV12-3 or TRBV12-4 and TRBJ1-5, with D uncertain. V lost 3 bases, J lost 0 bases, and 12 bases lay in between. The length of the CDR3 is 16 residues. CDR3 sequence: CASSFRGTGSNQPQHF. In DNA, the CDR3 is TGTGCCAGCAGTTTTCGAGGCACCGGTAGCAATCAGCCCCAGCATTTT.

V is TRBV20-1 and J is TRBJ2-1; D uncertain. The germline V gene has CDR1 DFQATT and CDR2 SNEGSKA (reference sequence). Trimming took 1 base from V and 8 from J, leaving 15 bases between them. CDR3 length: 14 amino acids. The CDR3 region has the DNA TGCAGTGCTAGAGGATCCTCGGGTGGGCATGAGCAGTTCTTC. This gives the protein CSARGSSGGHEQFF.